This T cell receptor beta chain came from a study of shared clonotypes between healthy human individuals. The wider study: Ranging from 18 to 49 in age, donors were two women and a few men. CD4 naive and CD4 memory each took three plates per donor, while CD8 naive took two and CD8 memory one.

To note about this clone: The antigen is not known.

Sequencing was at deep level. TCRdb keeps only in-frame clones here, not all; method: immunoSEQ multiplex PCR. The sample holds about 2.4 million clones, approximately 93% seen once. Regarding the study as a whole: Non-shared clonotypes had lower generation probabilities than clonotypes shared by all four sorted-subset donors.

This CDR3 region has 17 residues. The V and J ends lost 8 bases and 4 bases respectively, with 26 bases between them. Per germline, CDR1 MNHGY and CDR2 SVAAGI. The V gene is TRBV6-9, the J gene TRBJ1-1, with D maybe TRBD1 (6 bases). The source is a man between 18 and 35 years old in good health. Some clones in this sample may be carry-over from other donors' samples. Sample: naive CD4+ T cells from PBMCs. Subset: CD45RA+ positively selected. CDR3 bases: TGTGCCAGCTTCACTGGGACAAGGGGTTTGATTGCCACTGAAGCTTTCTTT. Encoded protein: CASFTGTRGLIATEAFF.